The present TCR beta chain was sequenced within a study of monozygotic twins with inflammatory bowel disease. Findings of the study overall: Between concordant and discordant twins, repertoire similarity failed to differ, a result that limited power may explain.

The germline V gene encodes CDR1 SGHTA and CDR2 FQGNSA. This CDR3 contains 14 residues. Template switching appended UMIs that held a 6-nucleotide sample barcode. cDNA encoding TCRalpha and TCRbeta underwent two nested PCRs of around 15 and 10 cycles, each of which was followed by bead purification. Following a re-call of the 5' RACE reads, TCRdb has one entry per CDR3 protein and lacks DNA. Across a few hundred thousand distinct CDR3 sequences, the top ten clones capture 2% to 2.5% of the sample. To note about this clonotype: Its antigen is unknown.

This clonotype was sampled from a human donor with ulcerative colitis or Crohn's disease, or a healthy co-twin of an affected twin (not recorded which). The specimen was blood. V gene TRBV7-2 combines with J gene TRBJ2-2. The CDR3 loop is CASSLGSKTGELFF. Full variable domain (outside the CDR3, taken from reference TRBV7-2 and TRBJ2-2): GAGVSQSPSNKVTEKGKDVELRCDPISGHTALYWYRQSLGQGLEFLIYFQGNSAPDKSGLPSDRFSAERTGGSVSTLTIQRTQQEDSAVYLCASSLGSKTGELFFGEGSRLTVL.